This T cell receptor beta chain derives from a study of prognosis after radiotherapy for stage I lung cancer. Study-level information: Squamous cell carcinoma tumors occurred in seven patients, adenocarcinoma in 11 to 13.

Study-level findings and limits: The median unique TCR clone count dropped from around 10,000 to 6,500 after stereotactic body radiation therapy.

The study amplified the TCR beta CDR3 region from genomic DNA. This amplification was carried out by two rounds of multiplex PCR. Primers were specific to each TRBV and TRBJ gene in first-round PCR. TCRdb called the multiplex PCR reads again in MiXCR, with one record for every CDR3 protein. The sample holds some 28,000 distinct CDR3 sequences, around 30% seen once. This clonotype was detected ten times or more. Its antigen is unidentified. V shed 6 bases, J shed 10 bases, and the junction held 7 bases outside the gene matches. The germline CDR1 and CDR2 sequences are MDHEN and SYDVKM. The CDR3 consists of 14 residues.

This TCR derives from a donor aged 50 or older with non-small cell lung cancer. The chain is built from TRBV28 and TRBJ1-6; 9 bases are shared with TRBD1. Sequences were derived from PBMCs, sampled before or after stereotactic body radiation therapy (not recorded which). CDR3 DNA sequence: TGTGCCAGCAGGGGGGACAGGGAATTGTCACCCCTCCACTTT. It encodes CASRGDRELSPLHF.